This is a list of T cell receptor beta chains from one sample in a study of T-cell memory formation after mild COVID-19. TCRdb processed the 5' RACE reads anew with MiXCR; each CDR3 protein has one entry. The table lists a few hundred thousand distinct CDR3 sequences, around 27% of them singletons. Sequencing used PBMCs or a T cell subset sorted from them (not recorded which). These receptors came from an adult woman who had mild COVID-19 (a few samples of this study predate the infection). Cell type and time point are not known. CDR3s include the opening cysteine and the closing phenylalanine or tryptophan. A D gene is named only where the DNA matches it firmly. A clone size is listed for some rows: how often the clone was seen (once, few, many), or a class if it is expanded.

d_gene | j_gene | v_gene | abundance | CDR3nt | CDR3aa
TRBD1 | TRBJ1-2 | TRBV19 | - | TGTGCCAGTAGTCCGGGGGACAGAGGCAACTATGGCTACACCTTC | CASSPGDRGNYGYTF
- | TRBJ2-1 | TRBV4-3 | few | TGCGCCAGCAGCCAAGTAAGGGAGCCGAGCTCCTACAATGAGCAGTTCTTC | CASSQVREPSSYNEQFF
TRBD1 | TRBJ1-1 | TRBV6-2/TRBV6-3 | - | TGTGCCAGCAGTTATCGAGCGACAGGGAGTGAAGCTTTCTTT | CASSYRATGSEAFF
- | TRBJ2-6 | TRBV12-3/TRBV12-4 | once | TGTGCCATCGGGGCCAACGTCCTGACTTTC | CAIGANVLTF
- | TRBJ2-1 | TRBV6-5 | few | TGTGCCAGCACCTCCCCGGGAGAAGGTGGGGGTGAGCAGTTCTTC | CASTSPGEGGGEQFF
TRBD1 | TRBJ2-2 | TRBV7-6 | - | TGTGCCAGCAGCTCCCTGACAGGGGGCTTCACCGGGGAGCTGTTTTTT | CASSSLTGGFTGELFF
- | TRBJ2-1 | TRBV12-3/TRBV12-4 | - | TGTGCCAGCAGTTTTTGGGGCCCGAATGAGCAGTTCTTC | CASSFWGPNEQFF
- | TRBJ2-2 | TRBV15 | many | TGTGCCACCAGCAGAGATCACCAGGCCAGCCCCGGGGAGCTGTTTTTT | CATSRDHQASPGELFF
- | TRBJ2-3 | TRBV7-9 | few | TGTGCCAGCAGCCCTAGCGCTAGCACAGATACGCAGTATTTT | CASSPSASTDTQYF
TRBD2 | TRBJ2-3 | TRBV7-2 | few | TGTGCCAGCAGCTTGGAACTAGCGGGGCTGTATACGCAGTATTTT | CASSLELAGLYTQYF
- | TRBJ2-3 | TRBV5-1 | - | TGCGCCAGCAGCTTGGCTTCCGAGGTTACGCAGTATTTT | CASSLASEVTQYF
- | TRBJ2-1 | TRBV28 | many | TGTGCCAGCAGTTTAGGGCAGAACAATGAGCAGTTCTTC | CASSLGQNNEQFF
- | TRBJ2-5 | TRBV9 | few | TGTGCCAGCAGCGTAGGCGGACTCCAGGAGACCCAGTACTTC | CASSVGGLQETQYF
- | TRBJ1-2 | TRBV29-1 | - | TGCAGCGTAGGGACGTCCAACTATGGCTACACCTTC | CSVGTSNYGYTF
- | TRBJ2-3 | TRBV12-3/TRBV12-4 | many | TGTGCCAGCAGTTTTGTTGGCACAGATACGCAGTATTTT | CASSFVGTDTQYF
TRBD2 | TRBJ2-3 | TRBV2 | - | TGTGCCACCATAGCGGGGGGGCCCATGGGCACAGATACGCAGTATTTT | CATIAGGPMGTDTQYF
- | TRBJ2-2 | TRBV11-2 | few | TGTGCCAGCAGACCTCCGGGACCCCTCGGGGAGCTGTTTTTT | CASRPPGPLGELFF
TRBD1 | TRBJ2-7 | TRBV6-6 | few | TGTGCCAGCAGCCCTACCGGGACAGGGGGCAGTGAGCAGTACTTC | CASSPTGTGGSEQYF
TRBD1 | TRBJ2-1 | TRBV7-8 | - | TGTGCCAGCAGCACCCGGGACAGGGTTAGTGAGCAGTTCTTC | CASSTRDRVSEQFF
- | TRBJ2-1 | TRBV6-5 | - | TGTGCCAGCAGGCCCGGGGGCGGTGAGCAGTTCTTC | CASRPGGGEQFF
- | TRBJ2-5 | TRBV24-1 | few | TGTGCCACCAGTAGTATTGGACTGCGAGGAGAGACCCAGTACTTC | CATSSIGLRGETQYF
- | TRBJ2-3 | TRBV20-1 | - | TGCAGTGCCGCCCTAGTTGGCTCAGATACGCAGTATTTT | CSAALVGSDTQYF
- | TRBJ1-6 | TRBV24-1 | few | TGTGCCACCAGTGAATATGACAGAACACCCCTCCACTTT | CATSEYDRTPLHF
- | TRBJ2-2 | TRBV7-3 | - | TGTGCCAGCAGCGCCACCGCAGGACACACCGGGGAGCTGTTTTTT | CASSATAGHTGELFF
- | TRBJ2-2 | TRBV12-3/TRBV12-4 | few | TGTGCCAGCAACCAGATCCCGGGATTTAAGACCGGGGAGCTGTTTTTT | CASNQIPGFKTGELFF
- | TRBJ1-5 | TRBV12-5 | few | TGTGCTAGTGGTTCAGAAGTAGACCAGCCCCAGCATTTT | CASGSEVDQPQHF
- | TRBJ2-3 | TRBV29-1 | few | TGCAGCGTTGCAGACGGAACGACAGATACGCAGTATTTT | CSVADGTTDTQYF
- | TRBJ1-2 | TRBV20-1 | - | TGCAGTGCGCCCCCGGGAGACCCTCTCGAAACCTTC | CSAPPGDPLETF
TRBD1 | TRBJ1-1 | TRBV5-4 | - | TGTGCCAGCAGCTCGCCGTCCGGGACAGGGAGGGCGGCTTTCTTT | CASSSPSGTGRAAFF
TRBD2 | TRBJ2-3 | TRBV13 | few | TGTGCCAGCAGCTTAGCCAGACTAGCGGGGATCACAGATACGCAGTATTTT | CASSLARLAGITDTQYF
- | TRBJ2-3 | TRBV6-2/TRBV6-3 | - | TGTGCCAGCGGCCATTCAGATACGCAGTATTTT | CASGHSDTQYF